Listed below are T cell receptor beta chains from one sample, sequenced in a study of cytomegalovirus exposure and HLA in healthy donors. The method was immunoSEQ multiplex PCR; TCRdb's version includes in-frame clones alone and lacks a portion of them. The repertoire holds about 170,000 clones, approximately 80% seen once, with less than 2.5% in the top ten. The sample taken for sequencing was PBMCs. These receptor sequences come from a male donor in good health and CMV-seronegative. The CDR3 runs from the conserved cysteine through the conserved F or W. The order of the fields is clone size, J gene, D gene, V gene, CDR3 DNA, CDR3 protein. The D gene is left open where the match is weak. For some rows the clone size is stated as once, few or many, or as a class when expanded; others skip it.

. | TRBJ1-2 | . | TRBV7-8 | TGTGCCAGCAGCTCTTCCGGCAGCCGGGACTTGGGCTACACCTTC | CASSSSGSRDLGYTF
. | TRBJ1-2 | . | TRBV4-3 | TGCGCCAGCAGCCAAGATGGCGGGGGAACTAACTATGGCTACACCTTC | CASSQDGGGTNYGYTF
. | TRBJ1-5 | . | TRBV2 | TGTGCCAGTGGGACATCAGGGACCCATCAGCCCCAGCATTTT | CASGTSGTHQPQHF
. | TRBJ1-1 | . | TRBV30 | TGTGCCTGGAGTGCGGGGTTAAACACTGAAGCTTTCTTT | CAWSAGLNTEAFF
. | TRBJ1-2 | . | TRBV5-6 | TGTGCCAGCAGCTTTTCTTCCGGGTCTGGCTACCCCTTC | CASSFSSGSGYPF
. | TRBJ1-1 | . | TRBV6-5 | TGTGCCAGCAGTTACCCCTCTGCCCGCGGGGAAGCTTTCTTT | CASSYPSARGEAFF
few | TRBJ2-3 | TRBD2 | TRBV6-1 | TGTGCCAGCAATGGACTAGCGGGGACCACAGATACGCAGTATTTT | CASNGLAGTTDTQYF
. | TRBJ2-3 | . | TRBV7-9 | TGTGCCAGCAGCCCCTTTGGCCCCCGAGATACGCAGTATTTT | CASSPFGPRDTQYF
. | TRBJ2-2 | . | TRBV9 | TGTGCCAGCAGCGGCAGTACAGGGTTGGGCGGGGAGCTGTTTTTT | CASSGSTGLGGELFF
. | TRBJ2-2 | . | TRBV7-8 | TGTGCCAGCAGCTTAGACCGAAACAGGGTTACCGGGGAGCTGTTTTTT | CASSLDRNRVTGELFF
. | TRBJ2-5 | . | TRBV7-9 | TGTGCCAGCAGATTGGACAGAGAGACCCAGTACTTC | CASRLDRETQYF
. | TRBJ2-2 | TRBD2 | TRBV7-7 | TGTGCCAGCAGCCCCCCGACTAGCGGGGGATACACCGGGGAGCTGTTTTTT | CASSPPTSGGYTGELFF
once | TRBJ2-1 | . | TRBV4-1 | TGCGCCAGCAGCCAAGGTACGGACAGCTCCTACAATGAGCAGTTCTTC | CASSQGTDSSYNEQFF
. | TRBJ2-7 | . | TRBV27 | TGTGCCAGCAGTTTGTACAGGAGCTCCTACGAGCAGTACTTC | CASSLYRSSYEQYF
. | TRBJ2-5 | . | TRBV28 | TGTGCCAGCAGTTTACGACACTCAGCCCAGGAGACCCAGTACTTC | CASSLRHSAQETQYF
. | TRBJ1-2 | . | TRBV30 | TGTGCCTGGAGTGGAAGTACAGGCTACACCTTC | CAWSGSTGYTF
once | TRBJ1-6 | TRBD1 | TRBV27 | TGTGCCAGCAGGCTGACAGGGACCTATAATTCACCCCTCCACTTT | CASRLTGTYNSPLHF
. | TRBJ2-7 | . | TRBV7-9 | TGTGCCAGCAGCTTAGGTGACAGTTTATCCGAGCAGTACTTC | CASSLGDSLSEQYF
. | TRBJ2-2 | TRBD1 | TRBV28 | TGTGCCAGCAGCTCCAGGGGGCCCACCGGGGAGCTGTTTTTT | CASSSRGPTGELFF
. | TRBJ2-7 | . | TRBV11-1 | TGTGCCAGCAGCCGCAACACAGGGCCCTACGAGCAGTACTTC | CASSRNTGPYEQYF
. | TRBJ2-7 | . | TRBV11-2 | TGTGCCAGCAGCTTATTTCGGACAGAGCGTGGCTACGAGCAGTACTTC | CASSLFRTERGYEQYF
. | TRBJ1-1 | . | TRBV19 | TGTGCCAGTAGCCGGTCAGGGTGCGAAGCTTTCTTT | CASSRSGCEAFF
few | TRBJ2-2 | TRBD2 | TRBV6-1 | TGTGCCAGCAGTGGGACTAGCGGGGGGGCCGGGGAGCTGTTTTTT | CASSGTSGGAGELFF
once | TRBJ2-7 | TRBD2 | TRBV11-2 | TGTGCCAGCAGCGGCGGGGCGGGGGGCGCGTTCGAGCAGTACTTC | CASSGGAGGAFEQYF
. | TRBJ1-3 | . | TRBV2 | TGTGCCAGCAATTCGGCCACTACCACCTCTGGAAACACCATATATTTT | CASNSATTTSGNTIYF
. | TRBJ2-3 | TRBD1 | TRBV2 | TGTGCCAGCAGTACGCGGACAGGGATCGCAGATACGCAGTATTTT | CASSTRTGIADTQYF
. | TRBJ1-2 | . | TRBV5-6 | TGTGCCAGCAGCTTGGAGGCAGGGGCGGATGGCTACACCTTC | CASSLEAGADGYTF
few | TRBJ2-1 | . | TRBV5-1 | TGCGCCAGCAGCAAGGCTACAGGGCCCTGGGAGCAGTTCTTC | CASSKATGPWEQFF
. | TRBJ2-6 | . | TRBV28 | TGTGCCAGCAGTTTCGCTGGGGCCAACGTCCTGACTTTC | CASSFAGANVLTF
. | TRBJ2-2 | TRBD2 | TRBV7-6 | TGTGCCAGCAGCCCAACAGCGGGGGGCCACACCGGGGAGCTGTTTTTT | CASSPTAGGHTGELFF
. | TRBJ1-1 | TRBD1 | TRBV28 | TGTGCCAGCAGGGACAGGGACACTGAAGCTTTCTTT | CASRDRDTEAFF
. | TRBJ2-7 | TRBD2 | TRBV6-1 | TGTGCCAGCAGTGAGAGAAAACTAGCGGGTTTTGGTTACGAGCAGTACTTC | CASSERKLAGFGYEQYF
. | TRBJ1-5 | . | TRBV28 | TGTGCCAGCAGGTCGAACCGGGACTTCAATCAGCCCCAGCATTTT | CASRSNRDFNQPQHF
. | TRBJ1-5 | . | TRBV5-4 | TGTGCCAGCAGCCTGGACACGAATCAGCCCCAGCATTTT | CASSLDTNQPQHF
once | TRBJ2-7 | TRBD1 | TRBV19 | TGTGCCAGTAAGGACAGGAAAACCTCCTACGAGCAGTACTTC | CASKDRKTSYEQYF
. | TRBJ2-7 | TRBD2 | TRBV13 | TGTGCCAGCAGTCCCGGACTAGCGGAAAGCTCCTACGAGCAGTACTTC | CASSPGLAESSYEQYF
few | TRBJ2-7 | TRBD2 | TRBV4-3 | TGCGCCAGCAGCCGCCGCGTAGCGGGGCTATACGAGCAGTACTTC | CASSRRVAGLYEQYF
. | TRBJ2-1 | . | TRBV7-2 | TGTGCCAGCAGCTTAGGGCTTTACAATGAGCAGTTCTTC | CASSLGLYNEQFF
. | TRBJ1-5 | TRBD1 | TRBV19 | TGTGCCAGTAGACTTGACAGGGGCGCTTCCCCCAATCAGCCCCAGCATTTT | CASRLDRGASPNQPQHF
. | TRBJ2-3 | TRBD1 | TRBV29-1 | TGCAGCGACCGGGACAGGGTCACAGATACGCAGTATTTT | CSDRDRVTDTQYF
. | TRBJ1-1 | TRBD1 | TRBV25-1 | TGTGCCAGCCGGTCCGGGACAGGGCTGAACACTGAAGCTTTCTTT | CASRSGTGLNTEAFF
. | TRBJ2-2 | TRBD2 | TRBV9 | TGTGCCAGCAGCGTCACTAGCGGGGACACCGGGGAGCTGTTTTTT | CASSVTSGDTGELFF
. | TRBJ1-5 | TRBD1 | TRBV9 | TGTGCCAGCAGCCCCGGACAGGGTCTGAGCAATCAGCCCCAGCATTTT | CASSPGQGLSNQPQHF
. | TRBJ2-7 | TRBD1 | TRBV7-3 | TGTGCCAGCAGCGAGGGGACAGGGACCCACTACGAGCAGTACTTC | CASSEGTGTHYEQYF
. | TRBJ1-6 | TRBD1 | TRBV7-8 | TGTGCCAGCAGCTTAGCCACCGGGACAGGGCACTCACCCCTCCACTTT | CASSLATGTGHSPLHF
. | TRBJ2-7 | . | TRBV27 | TGTGCCAGCAGTTTATCCGGCGGGTTAAGCTCCTACGAGCAGTACTTC | CASSLSGGLSSYEQYF
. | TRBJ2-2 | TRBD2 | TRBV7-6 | TGTGCCAGCAGCTTAGTCCGCGGGGGGGTGAACACCGGGGAGCTGTTTTTT | CASSLVRGGVNTGELFF
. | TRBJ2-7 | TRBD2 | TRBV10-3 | TGTGCCATCAGTGAGACTAGCGGGAGATACGAGCAGTACTTC | CAISETSGRYEQYF
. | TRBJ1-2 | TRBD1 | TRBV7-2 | TGTGCCAGCAGCTTAGAGGGGGACAGGGCAACTAACTATGGCTACACCTTC | CASSLEGDRATNYGYTF
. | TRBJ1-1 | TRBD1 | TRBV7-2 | TGTGCCAGCAGCAACACAGGGGGGAACACTGAAGCTTTCTTT | CASSNTGGNTEAFF